The entry below gives a single T cell receptor beta chain sequence along with its context. The sample originates from a study of shared clonotypes between healthy human individuals. In the study overall: Each donor's CD4 naive and CD4 memory cells filled three plates apiece, CD8 naive two, and CD8 memory one.

V lost 6 bases and J lost 5; bases outside the gene matches: 6. The CDR3 consists of 13 residues. Germline V gives CDR1 MNHNS, CDR2 SASEGT. Clones were read by immunoSEQ multiplex PCR, and TCRdb kept only the in-frame ones, dropping some. The top ten hold approximately 0.13% of the sample, which has around 2.3 million clones, around 95% seen once. The material sequenced was naive CD4+ T cells sorted from blood. Regarding subset: CD45RA+ positively selected. This TCR was sampled from a man in his late teens or twenties in good health. This sequence joins TRBV6-1 and TRBJ2-5; TRBD1 matches 7 bases. The chain's CDR3 is CASRETGLETQYF. The CDR3 nucleotides read TGTGCCAGCAGGGAGACAGGGTTGGAGACCCAGTACTTC.